This T cell receptor beta chain comes out of a study of cytomegalovirus exposure and HLA in healthy donors. Trimming removed 4 bases from V and 2 bases from J, with 13 bases in between. Germline V CDR1 and CDR2: SQVTM, ANQGSEA. There are 14 residues in the CDR3. Use of 60 Vbeta and 13 Jbeta primers characterized the PCR. Measured with immunoSEQ multiplex PCR; TCRdb has only the in-frame clones, and not every one. This sample contains more than 110,000 clones. Regarding the study as a whole: The study found most TCR sequences rare, yet found some public TCRs in many donors. The likely origin of a cluster of highly shared sequence variants was a sequencing artifact.

Concerning this clone: The antigen is undetermined.

The sample consisted of PBMCs. The receptor comes from a middle-aged man in good health and CMV-seronegative. The chain employs TRBV29-1 and TRBJ2-3; unclear D gene. The CDR3 DNA sequence: TGCAGCGTTGTACTGGCGGTATTCACAGATACGCAGTATTTT. Encoded protein: CSVVLAVFTDTQYF.